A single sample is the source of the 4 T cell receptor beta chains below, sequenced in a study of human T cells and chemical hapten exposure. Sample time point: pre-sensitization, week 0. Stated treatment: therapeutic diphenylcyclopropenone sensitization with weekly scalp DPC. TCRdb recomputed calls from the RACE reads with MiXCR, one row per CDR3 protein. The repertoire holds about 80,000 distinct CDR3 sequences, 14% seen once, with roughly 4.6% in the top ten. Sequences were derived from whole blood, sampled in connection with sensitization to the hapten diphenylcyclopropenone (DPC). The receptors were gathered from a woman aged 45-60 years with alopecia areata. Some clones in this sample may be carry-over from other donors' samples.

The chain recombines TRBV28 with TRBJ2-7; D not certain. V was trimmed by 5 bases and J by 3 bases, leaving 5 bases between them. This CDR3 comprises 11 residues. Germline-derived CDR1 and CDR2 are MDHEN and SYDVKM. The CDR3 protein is CASSPNYEQYF. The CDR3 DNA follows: TGTGCCAGCAGTCCTAACTACGAGCAGTACTTC.

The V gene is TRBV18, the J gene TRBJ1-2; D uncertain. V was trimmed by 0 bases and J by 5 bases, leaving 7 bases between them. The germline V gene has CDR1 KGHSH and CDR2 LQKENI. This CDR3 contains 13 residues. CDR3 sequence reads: CASSPPGTYGYTF. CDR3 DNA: TGTGCCAGCTCACCACCAGGCACTTATGGCTACACCTTC.

DNA for the CDR3: TGCGCCAGCAGCCGCAAGAACGCCATAGGAGAAAAACTGTTTTTT. Translated: CASSRKNAIGEKLFF. The chain couples TRBV4-1 to TRBJ1-4; D ambiguous. There are 15 residues in the CDR3. From germline, CDR1 is MGHRA and CDR2 YSYEKL. V was cut by 4 bases and J by 8 bases, with 17 bases left in between.

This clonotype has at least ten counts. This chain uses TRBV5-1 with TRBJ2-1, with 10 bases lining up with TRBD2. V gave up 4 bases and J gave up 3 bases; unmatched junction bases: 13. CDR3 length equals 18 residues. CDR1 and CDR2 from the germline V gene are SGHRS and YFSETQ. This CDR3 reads CASSQPPEGLANYNEQFF. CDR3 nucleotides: TGCGCCAGCAGCCAACCCCCTGAGGGACTAGCGAACTACAATGAGCAGTTCTTC.